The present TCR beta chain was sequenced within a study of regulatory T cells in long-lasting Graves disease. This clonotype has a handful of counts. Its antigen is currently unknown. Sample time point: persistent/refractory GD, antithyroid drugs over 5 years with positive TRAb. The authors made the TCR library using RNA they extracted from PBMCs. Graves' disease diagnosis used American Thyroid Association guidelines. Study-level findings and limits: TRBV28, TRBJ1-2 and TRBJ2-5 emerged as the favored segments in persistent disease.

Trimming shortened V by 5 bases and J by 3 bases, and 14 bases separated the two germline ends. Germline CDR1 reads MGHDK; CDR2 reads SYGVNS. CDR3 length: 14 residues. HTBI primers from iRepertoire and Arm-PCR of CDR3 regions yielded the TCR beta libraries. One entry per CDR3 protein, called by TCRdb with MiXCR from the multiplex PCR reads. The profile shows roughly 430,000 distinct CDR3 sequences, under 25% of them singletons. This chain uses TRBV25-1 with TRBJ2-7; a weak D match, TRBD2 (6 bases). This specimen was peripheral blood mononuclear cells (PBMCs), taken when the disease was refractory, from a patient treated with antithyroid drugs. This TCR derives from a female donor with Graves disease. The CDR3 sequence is CASSKGTRGYEQYF. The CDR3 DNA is TGTGCCAGCAGTAAGGGGACGCGGGGCTACGAGCAGTACTTC.